The 24 T cell receptor beta chains in this list originate from one sample, sequenced in a study of blood T cell repertoires in COVID-19. TCRdb keeps only in-frame clones here, not all; method: immunoSEQ multiplex PCR. This table holds around 330,000 clones, over 75% found once. The sequenced sample was PBMCs or T cells enriched from blood (not recorded which). These receptors were collected from a woman aged 40 to 50 who had recovered from COVID-19.

V usage is TRBV15 and J usage is TRBJ2-7; 9 bases align to TRBD2. V shed 0 bases, J shed 0 bases, and the junction held 3 bases outside the gene matches. The CDR3 has 16 residues. Looked up from germline, CDR1 is LNHNV and CDR2 is YYDKDF (reference sequence). This CDR3 reads CATSREASGASYEQYF. Written as DNA, the CDR3 is TGTGCCACCAGCAGAGAGGCTAGCGGGGCCTCCTACGAGCAGTACTTC.

V is TRBV7-2 and J is TRBJ2-1, with 7 nucleotides matching TRBD2. V gave up 3 bases and J gave up 5 bases; unmatched junction bases: 7. The CDR3 loop spans 15 amino acids. Germline CDR1 SGHTA, CDR2 FQGNSA. The CDR3 sequence: CASSFRLAANNEQFF. CDR3 sequence (DNA): TGTGCCAGCAGCTTCAGACTAGCCGCTAACAATGAGCAGTTCTTC.

This clone was observed once. The chain combines TRBV5-1 with TRBJ2-2; D is undetermined. V lost 4 bases and J lost 0, with 10 bases in between. The CDR3 is 15 amino acids. CDR1 and CDR2 (germline): SGHRS, YFSETQ. In DNA, the CDR3 is TGCGCCAGCAGCCCCTTGAGCACGAACACCGGGGAGCTGTTTTTT. Translation gives CASSPLSTNTGELFF.

The V call is TRBV23-1, the J call TRBJ2-6, with 7 bases that match TRBD2. TRBV23-1 belongs to the ORF category, with a function that is uncertain. Trimming at V came to 3 bases and at J to 0 bases, leaving 11 bases not matched to a gene. CDR3 length: 19 residues. The CDR3 here is CASSQTERGGASGANVLTF. The CDR3 nucleotides are TGCGCCAGCAGTCAGACAGAGCGGGGAGGGGCCTCTGGGGCCAACGTCCTGACTTTC.

The chain recombines TRBV4-3 with TRBJ2-1, with TRBD1 matching 9 bases. Germline loops: CDR1 LGHNA, CDR2 YSLEER. V shed 1 base, J shed 8 bases, and the junction held 9 bases outside the gene matches. The CDR3 runs to 16 residues. The CDR3 nucleotides are TGCGCCAGCAGCCAAGTTATAACAGGGGGCAGGGATGAGCAGTTCTTC. Translation: CASSQVITGGRDEQFF.

The J gene is TRBJ2-1, the V gene TRBV4-3, with TRBD1 matching over 8 bases. The CDR3 is made up of 16 amino acids. Germline CDR1 and CDR2: LGHNA and YSLEER. Losses at the gene ends were 0 bases for V and 8 bases for J; bases not matched to a gene: 9. The CDR3 spells CASSQDYRTGWDEQFF. CDR3 coding DNA: TGCGCCAGCAGCCAAGATTACAGGACAGGGTGGGATGAGCAGTTCTTC.

V usage is TRBV24-1 and J usage is TRBJ2-1, with TRBD2 matching 12 bases. The CDR3 extends over 17 amino acids. Germline V gene lookup returns CDR1 KGHDR and CDR2 SFDVKD. V lost 3 bases, J lost 0 bases, and 2 bases stayed unmatched. CDR3 sequence reads: CATSDGLAGISYNEQFF. DNA of the CDR3: TGTGCCACCAGTGATGGACTAGCGGGGATCTCCTACAATGAGCAGTTCTTC.

The V gene is TRBV11-3, the J gene TRBJ2-1; weak D call: TRBD2 (6 bases). Germline assignment: CDR1 SGHNT and CDR2 YENEEA. This CDR3 is 17 amino acids long. V lost 3 bases and J lost 0, with 15 bases in between. Here the CDR3 reads CASSLDLAGFSYNEQFF. In DNA, the CDR3 is TGTGCCAGCAGCTTGGACCTCGCGGGATTCTCCTACAATGAGCAGTTCTTC.

CDR3 DNA: TGTGCCAGCAGCAGGGACAGGGCTAGCAACGGGGAGCTGTTTTTT. It is translated as CASSRDRASNGELFF. V and J are TRBV7-3 and TRBJ2-2; 9 nucleotides align to TRBD1. Germline V gene lookup returns CDR1 SGHTA and CDR2 FQGTGA. V shed 5 bases, J shed 7 bases, and the junction held 8 bases outside the gene matches. This CDR3 is 15 amino acids long.

The chain links TRBV29-1 to TRBJ2-1; TRBD2 might be the D (6 bases). V lost 4 bases, J lost 0 bases, and 19 bases lay in between. This CDR3 contains 17 residues. The germline V gene encodes CDR1 SQVTM and CDR2 ANQGSEA. The CDR3, as DNA: TGCAGCGTTGTGGCTAGCGCGGGGCGACACTCCTACAATGAGCAGTTCTTC. This encodes CSVVASAGRHSYNEQFF.

This clone was detected only once. The genes are TRBV11-2 and TRBJ2-5, with 9 bases that match TRBD2. The junction had 8 bases not matched to a gene; V was cut back by 0 bases and J by 6 bases. The CDR3 length is 16 residues. In germline, CDR1 is SGHAT, CDR2 FQNNGV. The CDR3: CASSLDLSGGRKTQYF. The DNA of the CDR3 is TGTGCCAGCAGCTTAGACCTGAGCGGGGGGAGGAAGACCCAGTACTTC.

This rearrangement joins TRBV27 to TRBJ2-7; D is unclear. The CDR3 covers 14 residues. Germline CDR1 and CDR2: MNHEY and SMNVEV (reference sequence). V gave up 6 bases and J gave up 2 bases, with 14 bases separating them. CDR3 in amino acids: CASSKTPSAYEQYF. The CDR3 DNA reads as TGTGCCAGCAGCAAAACTCCCTCTGCCTACGAGCAGTACTTC.

The chain links TRBV9 to TRBJ1-4, with D possibly being TRBD1 (6 bases). CDR1 is SGDLS and CDR2 is YYNGEE in the germline V gene. This CDR3 comprises 16 residues. V was trimmed by 4 bases and J by 2 bases, leaving 15 bases between them. DNA of the CDR3: TGTGCCAGCAGCTCTCAGGGACAAAAGACTAATGAAAAACTGTTTTTT. Its protein product is CASSSQGQKTNEKLFF.

The chain has TRBV3-1 (or the pseudogene TRBV3-2) and TRBJ2-5, with 7 bases matching TRBD2. Trimming cost V 0 bases and J 1 base; bases outside gene matches: 11. Germline V lookup: CDR1 LGHDT, CDR2 YNNKEL (reference sequence). CDR3 length: 18 residues. The CDR3 DNA sequence: TGTGCCAGCAGCCAAGATATCCTCCTAGCGGACCGCCAAGAGACCCAGTACTTC. Its translation: CASSQDILLADRQETQYF.

The rearrangement joins TRBV19 to TRBJ1-5; D unclear. Between the trimmed V and J ends, which lost 7 bases and 3 bases, there was a span of 16 bases. This CDR3 has 15 amino acids. Germline V CDR1 and CDR2: LNHDA, SQIVND (reference sequence). Here the CDR3 DNA reads TGTGCCAGTACTCCGGGTGGCAGTCCCAATCAGCCCCAGCATTTT. As protein: CASTPGGSPNQPQHF.

Here the CDR3 DNA reads TGTGCCAGCAAGCGGGAGCTGAACACCGGGGAGCTGTTTTTT. Translation gives CASKRELNTGELFF. V usage is TRBV25-1 and J usage is TRBJ2-2; 8 positions agree with TRBD2. Germline lookup yields CDR1 MGHDK and CDR2 SYGVNS. The trim removed 7 bases at V and 1 base at J, leaving 2 bases unmatched. The CDR3 is 14 amino acids.

The rearrangement uses TRBV25-1 and TRBJ2-7, with 8 nucleotides matching TRBD1. V gave up 6 bases and J gave up 5 bases; unmatched junction bases: 6. The CDR3 has 13 residues. Germline V gene lookup returns CDR1 MGHDK and CDR2 SYGVNS. CDR3 region: CASSPDRVNEQYF. For the CDR3, the DNA is TGTGCCAGCAGCCCGGACAGGGTTAACGAGCAGTACTTC.

This clone came up once. The V and J genes are TRBV6-2 or TRBV6-3 and TRBJ1-3; D is undetermined. CDR3 length equals 15 residues. Germline lookup yields CDR1 MNHEY and CDR2 SVGEGT. Trimming cost V 5 bases and J 0 bases, with 11 bases left between them. As DNA, the CDR3 is TGTGCCAGCAGTCGGGATTCAATCTCTGGAAACACCATATATTTT. Encoded protein: CASSRDSISGNTIYF.

The chain combines TRBV24-1 with TRBJ1-1; D gene uncertain. Germline CDR1 is KGHDR and CDR2 is SFDVKD. The CDR3 sequence is 15 residues long. V was cut by 7 bases and J by 1 base, with 15 bases left in between. The CDR3 spells CATRSGMRENTEAFF. DNA of the CDR3: TGTGCCACCAGGAGCGGGATGAGAGAGAACACTGAAGCTTTCTTT.

The J gene is TRBJ2-2, the V gene TRBV7-3, with D perhaps TRBD1 (7 bases). The germline V gene encodes CDR1 SGHTA and CDR2 FQGTGA. Trimming stripped 3 bases from V and 5 bases from J, with 16 bases between. The length of the CDR3 is 16 residues. CDR3 in amino acids: CASSFEHRGGTGELFF. CDR3 nucleotide sequence: TGTGCCAGCAGCTTCGAGCACAGGGGAGGAACCGGGGAGCTGTTTTTT.

The chain links TRBV9 to TRBJ2-5; TRBD1 matches 11 bases. The length of the CDR3 is 14 residues. Germline CDR1 and CDR2: SGDLS and YYNGEE. V dropped 3 bases and J dropped 5; count of bases not matched to a gene: 3. The CDR3 is CASSGTGGGETQYF. DNA of the CDR3: TGTGCCAGCAGCGGGACAGGGGGCGGGGAGACCCAGTACTTC. Using reference TRBV9 and TRBJ2-5 for the parts outside the CDR3, the full variable domain is DSGVTQTPKHLITATGQRVTLRCSPRSGDLSVYWYQQSLDQGLQFLIQYYNGEERAKGNILERFSAQQFPDLHSELNLSSLELGDSALYFCASSGTGGGETQYFGPGTRLLVL.

The chain employs TRBV7-2 and TRBJ2-6, with TRBD1 as a possible D gene (5 bases). With 2 bases removed from V and 2 bases from J, the gap between germline ends came to 13 bases. Germline lookup yields CDR1 SGHTA and CDR2 FQGNSA. The CDR3 covers 17 residues. CDR3 sequence (DNA): TGTGCCAGCAGCTTAAATGGGTGGGGCGCTGGGGCCAACGTCCTGACTTTC. This codes for CASSLNGWGAGANVLTF.

This chain connects TRBV5-6 to TRBJ1-1; D is unclear. Trimming shortened V by 0 bases and J by 5 bases, and 11 bases separated the two germline ends. CDR1 is SGHDT and CDR2 is YYEEEE in the germline V gene. The CDR3 is made up of 14 amino acids. CDR3 nucleotides: TGTGCCAGCAGCTTGGAGTCGGGGAGGACTGAAGCTTTCTTT. It encodes CASSLESGRTEAFF.

V and J are TRBV20-1 and TRBJ2-1; 8 positions match TRBD1. Trimming took 6 bases from V and 10 from J; bases not matched to a gene: 5. The germline CDR1 and CDR2 sequences are DFQATT and SNEGSKA (reference sequence). The CDR3 runs to 11 residues. CDR3 sequence: CSATRGLEQFF. CDR3 in DNA: TGCAGTGCGACCAGGGGGCTCGAGCAGTTCTTC.